This paragraph reports one T cell receptor (beta chain). Using RNA transcripts as the source, TCR beta CDR3 regions were amplified. TCR CDR3 underwent first-round RT-PCR with the HTBI primer set. TCRdb recomputed calls from the multiplex PCR reads with MiXCR, one row per CDR3 protein. The sample gives approximately 610,000 distinct CDR3 sequences, about 14% of which show up once; around 4% is in the top ten. The CDR3 covers 15 residues. Per germline, CDR1 LNHNV and CDR2 YYDKDF (reference sequence). With 8 bases removed from V and 1 base from J, the gap between germline ends came to 15 bases. The source of the sample is a study of T cells in Graves' hyperthyroidism and ophthalmopathy.

The gene calls are TRBV15 and TRBJ1-5; tentatively, D is TRBD1 (5 bases). This clonotype was sampled from a woman in her thirties or forties with Graves' ophthalmopathy. The sample was blood. CDR3 nucleotide sequence: TGTGCCACCGCCACTTTCCGGGACAGCAATCAGCCCCAGCATTTT. It encodes CATATFRDSNQPQHF.